This TCR beta chain was obtained from a study of T cell responses to AZD1222 COVID-19 vaccine. Turning to the study itself: Pooling covered second doses at about 4 or about 12 weeks. Study results and caveats: The donor cohort was predominantly white British with a female majority, and clonal diversity may have been underestimated. Increased Spike-specific TCR breadth and depth were observed after two AZD1222 doses. The span of vaccine-associated CD4 TCRs extended across spike, with dominance at 160-218 and 743-854.

V lost 3 bases, J lost 7 bases, and 19 bases stayed unmatched. The CDR3 has 21 residues. Germline-derived CDR1 and CDR2 are LNHNV and YYDKDF (reference sequence). Generated by immunoSEQ multiplex PCR, the TCRdb table keeps only in-frame clones and is missing some. The table shows around 160,000 clones, with about 90% occurring only once. As for this clone: Its specificity is unknown.

The chain has TRBV15 and TRBJ2-2; 14 bases map to TRBD2. The sequenced sample was peripheral blood, obtained on day 0 of AZD1222 vaccination. The sequence came from an adult in good health. CDR3 DNA sequence: TGTGCCACCAGCAGGGACTACGTGCCCGGGACTAGCGGGAGAATACTCGGGGAGCTGTTTTTT. It specifies CATSRDYVPGTSGRILGELFF.